A selection of T cell receptor beta chains follows, all from one sample in a study of blood T cell repertoires in COVID-19. Libraries were prepared by immunoSEQ multiplex PCR; TCRdb keeps only in-frame clonotypes and omits some of them. Here the sample spans about 330,000 clones, 65% to 90% being singletons. Sequences were obtained from peripheral blood. These receptors were obtained from a human donor in a cohort sampled during active COVID-19. CDR3s include the opening cysteine and the closing phenylalanine or tryptophan. The D gene is left open where the match is weak. The size of a clone is reported for some rows only, either as once, few or many, or as a class for expanded clones.

V	J	D	size	DNA	CDR3
TRBV3-1/TRBV3-2	TRBJ2-2	-	-	TGTGCCAGCAGCCAACAGGGTACCGGGGAGCTGTTTTTT	CASSQQGTGELFF
TRBV25-1	TRBJ1-6	TRBD1	few	TGTGCCAGCACGGGACAGGGAGGCCCCTATAATTCACCCCTCCACTTT	CASTGQGGPYNSPLHF
TRBV19	TRBJ1-5	TRBD1	-	TGTGCCAGTAGTATGGACAGGGCGAATCAGCCCCAGCATTTT	CASSMDRANQPQHF
TRBV19	TRBJ2-5	TRBD2	few	TGTGCCAGTAGTATAGATGGCGGGAGGGAGACCCAGTACTTC	CASSIDGGRETQYF
TRBV2	TRBJ2-2	-	-	TGTGCCAGCAGTTGGACAGCGAACACCGGGGAGCTGTTTTTT	CASSWTANTGELFF
TRBV5-1	TRBJ2-1	TRBD2	-	TGCGCCAGCAGCTTGGCCGCGGGGGGACCTTACAATGAGCAGTTCTTC	CASSLAAGGPYNEQFF
TRBV2	TRBJ1-2	TRBD1	-	TGTGCCAGCAGGACCCGGGACAGGGGTGTTGTCGGCTACACCTTC	CASRTRDRGVVGYTF
TRBV2	TRBJ1-2	TRBD1	-	TGTGCCAGCAGTCTCCTCGATGGGACAGATGGCTACACCTTC	CASSLLDGTDGYTF
TRBV5-1	TRBJ1-4	TRBD1	once	TGCGCCAGCAGCTTGGAGAGACAGGGAAATGAAAAACTGTTTTTT	CASSLERQGNEKLFF
TRBV6-5	TRBJ2-3	-	-	TGTGCCAGCAGTTTTGGATCCGGGGATACGCAGTATTTT	CASSFGSGDTQYF
TRBV5-1	TRBJ2-3	TRBD2	-	TGCGCCAGCAGCTTACCTCTTAGCGGGGGTGGCGAAGGTACGCAGTATTTT	CASSLPLSGGGEGTQYF
TRBV5-1	TRBJ2-3	TRBD1	-	TGCGCCAGCCGCCGGGACAGAGACCGAGATACGCAGTATTTT	CASRRDRDRDTQYF
TRBV5-1	TRBJ2-2	-	few	TGCGCCAGCAGCTTGCTCCCCAACACCGGGGAGCTGTTTTTT	CASSLLPNTGELFF
TRBV14	TRBJ2-2	-	-	TGTGCCAGCAGCCAGAGGACAGAACCGAACACCGGGGAGCTGTTTTTT	CASSQRTEPNTGELFF
TRBV12-3/TRBV12-4	TRBJ2-7	-	-	TGTGCCAGCAGTTTTCAGGGTAACCACGAGCAGTACTTC	CASSFQGNHEQYF
TRBV19	TRBJ1-4	-	-	TGTGCCAGTAGTCCAGATGAAAAACTGTTTTTT	CASSPDEKLFF
TRBV2	TRBJ1-6	-	-	TGTGCCAGCAGTGCCAGATTCACCCTCCACTTT	CASSARFTLHF
TRBV27	TRBJ1-5	-	once	TGTGCCAGCAGTTTATTGGCAGGGGTGGTTCAGCCCCAGCATTTT	CASSLLAGVVQPQHF
TRBV5-1	TRBJ2-2	TRBD2	-	TGCGCCAGCAGCTTGGAAAGCGGGGGATACACCGGGGAGCTGTTTTTT	CASSLESGGYTGELFF
TRBV28	TRBJ1-5	TRBD1	-	TGTGCCAGCAGCTATAAGACAGGGCGCAATCAGCCCCAGCATTTT	CASSYKTGRNQPQHF
TRBV19	TRBJ1-5	-	-	TGTGCCAGTAGTATAGCGGCAGGGGAAACTCAGCCCCAGCATTTT	CASSIAAGETQPQHF
TRBV11-3	TRBJ2-7	TRBD2	-	TGTGCCAGCAGCCAGGGAGGGCCAGCCTACGAGCAGTACTTC	CASSQGGPAYEQYF
TRBV20-1	TRBJ2-1	TRBD2	-	TGCAGTGGCGGGGGGTATGAGCAGTTCTTC	CSGGGYEQFF
TRBV19	TRBJ2-3	TRBD1	-	TGTGCCAGTGCGCCGGGACAGCGCACAGATACGCAGTATTTT	CASAPGQRTDTQYF
TRBV13	TRBJ2-2	-	-	TGTGCCAGCAGCTTAGGCTTTGTGGGCTCCTTATCCGGGGAGCTGTTTTTT	CASSLGFVGSLSGELFF
TRBV12-5	TRBJ2-2	-	few	TGTGCTAGTGCCCTAAGGGGGAAGAACACCGGGGAGCTGTTTTTT	CASALRGKNTGELFF
TRBV11-2	TRBJ2-7	TRBD2	-	TGTGCCAGCAGCTTAGCGGGGGGGGTGTGGTCCTACGAGCAGTACTTC	CASSLAGGVWSYEQYF
TRBV5-1	TRBJ1-2	-	-	TGCGCCAGCGGCTCAACTGTTAACTATGGCTACACCTTC	CASGSTVNYGYTF
TRBV15	TRBJ1-5	-	few	TGTGCCACCAGCAGAGACCCAATAGGAGTTGGCCAGCCCCAGCATTTT	CATSRDPIGVGQPQHF
TRBV24-1	TRBJ2-2	TRBD2	-	TGTGCCACCCAAAGACTAGCGGGAGCGAACACCGGGGAGCTGTTTTTT	CATQRLAGANTGELFF
TRBV6-4	TRBJ2-2	TRBD2	-	TGTGCCAGCAGTGGTAGCGGGGCCGGGGAGCTGTTTTTT	CASSGSGAGELFF
TRBV10-2	TRBJ1-2	-	-	TGCGCCAGCACCACCGTCCTTCTGCAGGGGGGCTACACCTTC	CASTTVLLQGGYTF
TRBV2	TRBJ2-1	-	-	TGTGCCAGCAGCCAACGGGGGTATGAGCAGTTCTTC	CASSQRGYEQFF
TRBV7-9	TRBJ1-1	TRBD1	-	TGTGCCAGCAGCCGGGACAGCAACATGAACACTGAAGCTTTCTTT	CASSRDSNMNTEAFF
TRBV2	TRBJ2-7	TRBD2	-	TGTGCCAGCAGTGAAACTAGCGGGGGCTCCTACGAGCAGTACTTC	CASSETSGGSYEQYF
TRBV3-1/TRBV3-2	TRBJ1-5	-	-	TGTGCCAGCAGCAAAGCAGGGTTCCATCAGCCCCAGCATTTT	CASSKAGFHQPQHF
TRBV24-1	TRBJ2-1	TRBD2	-	TGTGCCACAGGACTAGCGGGCGTGTACAATGAGCAGTTCTTC	CATGLAGVYNEQFF
TRBV6-5	TRBJ2-2	TRBD2	-	TGTGCCAGCAAACTAGCGGGGGTTAATACCGGGGAGCTGTTTTTT	CASKLAGVNTGELFF
TRBV30	TRBJ1-4	-	-	TGTGCCTGGAGACAGAGTAATGAAAAACTGTTTTTT	CAWRQSNEKLFF
TRBV9	TRBJ1-1	-	-	TGTGCCAGCAGCCTCGGAAGAGGGGGTGTCGGAACTGAAGCTTTCTTT	CASSLGRGGVGTEAFF
TRBV12-5	TRBJ2-1	-	few	TGTGCTAGTGGTCCTAACCGGGGCAATGAGCAGTTCTTC	CASGPNRGNEQFF
TRBV24-1	TRBJ2-5	-	-	TGTGCCACCAGTGGGACAGTAGCCTCGAATTACCAAGAGACCCAGTACTTC	CATSGTVASNYQETQYF
TRBV12-3/TRBV12-4	TRBJ1-5	-	once	TGTGCCAGCAGAAAGGACAGTCAGCCCCAGCATTTT	CASRKDSQPQHF
TRBV29-1	TRBJ1-2	TRBD1	-	TGCAGCGCCCAAGGGGGGACAGGTGATGGCTACACCTTC	CSAQGGTGDGYTF
TRBV10-1	TRBJ2-7	TRBD2	-	TGCGCCAGCAGTGAGTCGCCCTTGGGTAGCGGGGGAACCTACGAGCAGTACTTC	CASSESPLGSGGTYEQYF
TRBV5-1	TRBJ1-6	TRBD1	-	TGCGCCAGCAGCCTGACAGGGTCGAGGCCTAATTCACCCCTCCACTTT	CASSLTGSRPNSPLHF
TRBV6-4	TRBJ1-2	-	-	TGTGCCAGCAGTGACTTTTCAGGAGGCGGCTACACCTTC	CASSDFSGGGYTF
TRBV12-5	TRBJ1-4	-	-	TGTGCTAGTGGTTTGAGCCGGATGGCAGGAAATATTGCAACTAATGAAAAACTGTTTTTT	CASGLSRMAGNIATNEKLFF